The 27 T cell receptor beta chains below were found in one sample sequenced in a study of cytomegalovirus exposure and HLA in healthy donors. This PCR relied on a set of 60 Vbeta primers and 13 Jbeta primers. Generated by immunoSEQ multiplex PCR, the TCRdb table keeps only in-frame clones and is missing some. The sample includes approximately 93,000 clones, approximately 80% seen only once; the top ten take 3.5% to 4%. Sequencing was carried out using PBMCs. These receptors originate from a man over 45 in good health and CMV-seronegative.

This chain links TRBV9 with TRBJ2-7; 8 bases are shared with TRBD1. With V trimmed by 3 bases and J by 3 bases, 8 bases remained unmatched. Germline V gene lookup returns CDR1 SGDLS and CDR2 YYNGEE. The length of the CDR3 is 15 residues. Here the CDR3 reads CASSAGPTGGYEQYF. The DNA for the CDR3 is TGTGCCAGCAGCGCCGGACCTACAGGGGGCTACGAGCAGTACTTC.

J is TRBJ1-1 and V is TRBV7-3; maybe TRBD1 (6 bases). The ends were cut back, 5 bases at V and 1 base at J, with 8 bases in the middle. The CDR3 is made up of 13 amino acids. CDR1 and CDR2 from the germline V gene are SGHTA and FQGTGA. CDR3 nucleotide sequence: TGTGCCAGCAGCCCGACAGGGAACACTGAAGCTTTCTTT. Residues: CASSPTGNTEAFF.

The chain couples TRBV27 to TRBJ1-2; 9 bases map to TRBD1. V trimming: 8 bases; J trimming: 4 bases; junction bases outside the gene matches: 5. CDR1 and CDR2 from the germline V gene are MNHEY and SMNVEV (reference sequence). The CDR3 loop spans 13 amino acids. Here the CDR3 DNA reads TGTGCCAGCGGGGGACAGGGAATCTATGGCTACACCTTC. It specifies CASGGQGIYGYTF.

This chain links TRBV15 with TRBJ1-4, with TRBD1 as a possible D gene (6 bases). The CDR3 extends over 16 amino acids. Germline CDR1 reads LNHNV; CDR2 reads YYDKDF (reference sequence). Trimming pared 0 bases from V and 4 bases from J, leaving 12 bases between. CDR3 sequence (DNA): TGTGCCACCAGCAGAGATGGGGGCGGCCTTAATGAAAAACTGTTTTTT. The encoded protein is CATSRDGGGLNEKLFF.

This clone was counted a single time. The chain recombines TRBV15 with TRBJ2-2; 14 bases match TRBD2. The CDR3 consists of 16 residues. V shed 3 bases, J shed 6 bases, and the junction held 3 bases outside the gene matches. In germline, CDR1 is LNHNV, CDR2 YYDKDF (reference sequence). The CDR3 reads CATSRGLAGAAGELFF. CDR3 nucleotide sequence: TGTGCCACCAGCAGGGGACTAGCGGGAGCGGCCGGGGAGCTGTTTTTT.

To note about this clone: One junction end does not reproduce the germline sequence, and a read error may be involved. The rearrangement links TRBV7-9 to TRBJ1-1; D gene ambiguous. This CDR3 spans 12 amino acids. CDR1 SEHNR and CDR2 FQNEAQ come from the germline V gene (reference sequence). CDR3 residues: CSSKAENTEAFF. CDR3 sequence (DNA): TGTTCCAGCAAGGCGGAAAACACTGAAGCTTTCTTT. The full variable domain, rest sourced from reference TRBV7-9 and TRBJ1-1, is DTGVSQNPRHKITKRGQNVTFRCDPISEHNRLYWYRQTLGQGPEFLTYFQNEAQLEKSRLLSDRFSAERPKGSFSTLEIQRTEQGDSAMYLCSSKAENTEAFFGQGTRLTVV.

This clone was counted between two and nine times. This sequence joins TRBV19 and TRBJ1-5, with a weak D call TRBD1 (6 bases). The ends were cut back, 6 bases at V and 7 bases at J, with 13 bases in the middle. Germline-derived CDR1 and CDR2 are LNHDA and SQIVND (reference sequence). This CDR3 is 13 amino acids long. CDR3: CASRTQGNQPQHF. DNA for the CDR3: TGTGCCAGTAGAACGCAGGGGAACCAGCCCCAGCATTTT.

CDR3 DNA: TGCGCCAGCAGACGAGAGGGTAGCGTTAGCACAGATACGCAGTATTTT. Residues: CASRREGSVSTDTQYF. The rearrangement links TRBV4-1 to TRBJ2-3; D possibly corresponds to TRBD2 (5 bases). Germline V lookup: CDR1 MGHRA, CDR2 YSYEKL. The CDR3 length is 16 residues. Deletions cut 6 bases from V and 0 bases from J, with 16 bases between.

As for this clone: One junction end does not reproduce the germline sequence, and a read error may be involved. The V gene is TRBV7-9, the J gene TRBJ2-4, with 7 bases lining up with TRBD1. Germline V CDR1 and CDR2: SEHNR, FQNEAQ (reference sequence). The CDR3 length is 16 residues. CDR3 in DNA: TGTTCCAGCAGCTTGCCGAGGGGGCTGTCCAAAAACATTCAGTACTTC. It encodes CSSSLPRGLSKNIQYF.

The CDR3 reads CAIGQNYEQYF. The CDR3 coding sequence is TGTGCCATAGGACAGAATTACGAGCAGTACTTC. V usage is TRBV6-6 and J usage is TRBJ2-7; possibly TRBD1 for D (6 bases). Germline V gene data show CDR1 as MNHNY and CDR2 as SVGAGI (reference sequence). The CDR3 totals 11 residues. V lost 10 bases and J lost 4, with 11 bases in between.

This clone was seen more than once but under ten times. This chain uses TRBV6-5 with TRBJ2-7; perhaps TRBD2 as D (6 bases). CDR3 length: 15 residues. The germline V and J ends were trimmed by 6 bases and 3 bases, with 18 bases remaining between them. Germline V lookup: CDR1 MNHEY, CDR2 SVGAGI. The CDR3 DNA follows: TGTGCCAGCAGCCTGGAGCGGGCGGCTTACTACGAGCAGTACTTC. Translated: CASSLERAAYYEQYF.

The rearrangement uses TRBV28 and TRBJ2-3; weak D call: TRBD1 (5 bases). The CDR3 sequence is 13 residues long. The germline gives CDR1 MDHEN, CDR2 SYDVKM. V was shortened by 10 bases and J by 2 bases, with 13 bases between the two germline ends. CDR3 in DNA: TGTGCCACGGGCGGCAGGGCCACAGATACGCAGTATTTT. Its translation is CATGGRATDTQYF.

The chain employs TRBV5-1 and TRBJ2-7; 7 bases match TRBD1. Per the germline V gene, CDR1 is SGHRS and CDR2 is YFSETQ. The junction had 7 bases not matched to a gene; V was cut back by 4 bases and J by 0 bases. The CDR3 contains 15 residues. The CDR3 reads CASSPLDRSSYEQYF. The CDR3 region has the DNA TGCGCCAGCAGCCCGCTGGACAGGAGCTCCTACGAGCAGTACTTC.

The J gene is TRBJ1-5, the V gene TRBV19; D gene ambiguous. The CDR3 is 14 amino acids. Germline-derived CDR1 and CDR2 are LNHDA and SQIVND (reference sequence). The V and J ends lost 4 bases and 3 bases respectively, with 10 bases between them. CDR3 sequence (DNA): TGTGCCAGTAGTACCTACGGACTCAATCAGCCCCAGCATTTT. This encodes CASSTYGLNQPQHF.

In DNA, the CDR3 is TGTGCCTGGAGGACAGGGGGGTGGGGCGAGCAGTACTTC. Its translation is CAWRTGGWGEQYF. The chain uses TRBV30 and TRBJ2-7, with 9 positions matching TRBD1. Looked up from germline, CDR1 is GTSNPN and CDR2 is SVGIG (reference sequence). V was clipped by 3 bases and J by 6 bases; unmatched bases: 6. There are 13 residues in the CDR3.

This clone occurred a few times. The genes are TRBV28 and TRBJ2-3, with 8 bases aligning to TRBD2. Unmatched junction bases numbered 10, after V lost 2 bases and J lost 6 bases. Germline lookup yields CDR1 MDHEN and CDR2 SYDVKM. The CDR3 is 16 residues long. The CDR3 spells CASSLRRAGGSDTQYF. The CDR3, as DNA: TGTGCCAGCAGTTTAAGGCGGGCGGGAGGATCGGATACGCAGTATTTT.

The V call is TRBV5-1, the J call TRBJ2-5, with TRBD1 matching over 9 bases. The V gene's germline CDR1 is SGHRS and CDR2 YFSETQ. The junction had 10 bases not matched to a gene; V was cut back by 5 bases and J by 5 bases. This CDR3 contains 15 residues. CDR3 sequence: CASRPEGQGGETQYF. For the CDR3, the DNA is TGCGCCAGCAGGCCGGAGGGACAGGGTGGGGAGACCCAGTACTTC.

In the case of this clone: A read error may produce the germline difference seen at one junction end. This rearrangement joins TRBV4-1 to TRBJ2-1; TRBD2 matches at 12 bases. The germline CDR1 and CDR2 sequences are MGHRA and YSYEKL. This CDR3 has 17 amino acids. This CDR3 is CASGQDVGGLAGNEQFF. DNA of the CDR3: TGCGCCAGCGGCCAAGATGTGGGGGGACTAGCGGGCAATGAGCAGTTCTTC.

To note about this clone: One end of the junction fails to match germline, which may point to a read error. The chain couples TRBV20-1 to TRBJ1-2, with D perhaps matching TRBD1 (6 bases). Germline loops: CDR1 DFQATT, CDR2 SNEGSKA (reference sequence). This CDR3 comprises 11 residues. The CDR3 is CSARDLRTGFF. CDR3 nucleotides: TGCAGTGCTAGAGATCTACGTACAGGGTTTTTC.

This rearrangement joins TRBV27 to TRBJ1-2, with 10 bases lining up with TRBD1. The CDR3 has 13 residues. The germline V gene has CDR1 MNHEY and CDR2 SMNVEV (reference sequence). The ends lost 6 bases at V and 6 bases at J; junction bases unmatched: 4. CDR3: CASSDRGRDGYTF. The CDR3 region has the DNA TGTGCCAGCAGCGACAGGGGGCGCGATGGCTACACCTTC.

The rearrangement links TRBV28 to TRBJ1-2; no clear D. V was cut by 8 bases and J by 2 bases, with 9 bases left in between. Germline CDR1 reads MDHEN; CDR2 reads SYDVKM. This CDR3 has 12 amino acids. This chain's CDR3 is CASGTANYGYTF. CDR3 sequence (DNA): TGTGCCAGCGGTACAGCAAACTATGGCTACACCTTC.

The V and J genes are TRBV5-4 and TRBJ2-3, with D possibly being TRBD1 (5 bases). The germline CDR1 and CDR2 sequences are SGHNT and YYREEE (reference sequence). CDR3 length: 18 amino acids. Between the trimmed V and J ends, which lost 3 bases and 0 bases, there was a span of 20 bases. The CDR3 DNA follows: TGTGCCAGCAGCTCAATTGCAGGGCGATCAACTAGCACAGATACGCAGTATTTT. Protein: CASSSIAGRSTSTDTQYF. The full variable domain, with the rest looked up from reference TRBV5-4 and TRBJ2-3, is ETGVTQSPTHLIKTRGQQVTLRCSSQSGHNTVSWYQQALGQGPQFIFQYYREEENGRGNFPPRFSGLQFPNYSSELNVNALELDDSALYLCASSSIAGRSTSTDTQYFGPGTRLTVL.

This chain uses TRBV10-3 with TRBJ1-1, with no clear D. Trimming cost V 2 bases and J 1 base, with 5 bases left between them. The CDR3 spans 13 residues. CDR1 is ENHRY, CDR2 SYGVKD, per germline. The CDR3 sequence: CAISEGPNTEAFF. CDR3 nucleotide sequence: TGTGCCATCAGTGAGGGCCCGAACACTGAAGCTTTCTTT.

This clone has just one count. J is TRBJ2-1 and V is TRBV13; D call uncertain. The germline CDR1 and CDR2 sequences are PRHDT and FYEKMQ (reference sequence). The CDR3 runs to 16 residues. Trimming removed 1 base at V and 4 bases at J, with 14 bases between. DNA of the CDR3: TGTGCCAGCAGCTTAGCGTCCACAGCCGAATACAATGAGCAGTTCTTC. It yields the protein CASSLASTAEYNEQFF.

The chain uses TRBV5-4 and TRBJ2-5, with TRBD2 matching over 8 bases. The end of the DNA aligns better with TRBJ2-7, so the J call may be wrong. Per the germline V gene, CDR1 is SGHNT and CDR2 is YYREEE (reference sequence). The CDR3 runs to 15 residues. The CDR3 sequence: CASSRFSGNSYEQYF. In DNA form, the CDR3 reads TGTGCCAGCAGCAGATTTAGCGGGAACTCCTACGAGCAGTACTTC.

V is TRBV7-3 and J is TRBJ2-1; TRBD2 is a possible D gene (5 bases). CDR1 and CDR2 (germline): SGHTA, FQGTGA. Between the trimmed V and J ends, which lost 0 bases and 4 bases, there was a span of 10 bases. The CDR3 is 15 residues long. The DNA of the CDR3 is TGTGCCAGCAGCTTAACAGGGAGCCTTTACAATGAGCAGTTCTTC. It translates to CASSLTGSLYNEQFF.

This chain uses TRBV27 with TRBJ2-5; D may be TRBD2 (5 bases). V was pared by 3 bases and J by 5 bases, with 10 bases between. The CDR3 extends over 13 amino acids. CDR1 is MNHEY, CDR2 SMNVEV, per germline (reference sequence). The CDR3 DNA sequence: TGTGCCAGCAGTTTGCCTAGCTTGGAGACCCAGTACTTC. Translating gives CASSLPSLETQYF.